There are a few counts of the clone carrying this TCR beta chain. The antigen remains unidentified. Germline assignment: CDR1 LGHDT and CDR2 YNNKEL (reference sequence). The CDR3 runs to 12 residues. V dropped 3 bases and J dropped 8 bases, with 10 bases sitting between them. Unique molecular identifiers featured in how the TCRbeta library was prepared. MiXCR was run by TCRdb on the PCR reads, yielding one entry per CDR3 protein. The table lists about 130,000 distinct CDR3 sequences, 9.7% of them singletons. This record belongs to a study of T-cell reconstitution after alpha-beta-depleted transplantation in children. Study findings and constraints: A year had passed since transplant, and T-cell counts and diversity by then came mostly from newly produced T cells. Expanded clones from the graft, numbering several hundred, reportedly supplied alpha-beta T cells about two months after transplant.

The chain couples TRBV3-1 to TRBJ1-2; D may be TRBD1 (5 bases). The sequencing used PBMCs, mostly from graft donor cells, collected 180 days after TCRalphabeta/CD19-depleted stem cell transplant. This receptor was identified in a girl in the first two years of life who had a stem cell transplant for combined immunodeficiency, so the T cells may come from the graft donor. CDR3 residues: CASSHPTAGYTF. Written as DNA, the CDR3 is TGTGCCAGCAGCCACCCGACAGCAGGCTACACCTTC.